One and the same sample provided the 9 T cell receptor beta chains below, sequenced in a study of T cells in Graves' hyperthyroidism and ophthalmopathy (dated 2019 in TCRdb). Library construction relied on multiplex PCR. These reads were obtained on an Illumina HiSeq 2000. TCR beta CDR3 regions were amplified from RNA transcripts. For the first round of RT-PCR on the TCR CDR3, the HTBI primer set was used together with the Qiagen OneStep RT-PCR kit. The public sequencing data were trimmed at Q25 with fastp and processed into clonotypes with MiXCR by TCRdb, which kept only in-frame beta chains. Each CDR3 protein gets just one entry, which takes the most common genes and DNA from the rows behind it. In this sample the table shows about 370,000 distinct CDR3 sequences, about 16% of which occur a single time. The ten largest clones add up to roughly a fifth of the sample. The sequenced material came from blood. Source of these receptors: an older woman with Graves' ophthalmopathy.

This clonotype was seen only a few times. The genes are TRBV20-1 and TRBJ2-2; weak D call: TRBD1 (5 bases). Germline CDR1 and CDR2: DFQATT and SNEGSKA (reference sequence). Trimming shortened V by 0 bases and J by 1 base, and 6 bases separated the two germline ends. The CDR3 is made up of 14 amino acids. This CDR3 is CSARDQGNTGELFF. In DNA form, the CDR3 reads TGCAGTGCTAGAGATCAGGGGAACACCGGGGAGCTGTTTTTT.

This clonotype was seen at least ten times. The gene calls are TRBV27 and TRBJ2-7; no firm D call. CDR3 size: 11 residues. CDR1 is MNHEY, CDR2 SMNVEV, per germline (reference sequence). The V end lost 2 bases, the J end lost 2 bases, and 1 base lay between the germline ends. Here the CDR3 DNA reads TGTGCCAGCAGTTTACCCTACGAGCAGTACTTC. Encoded protein: CASSLPYEQYF.

This clonotype was found many times. The V and J genes are TRBV2 and TRBJ1-1; no definite D call. CDR1 is SNHLY and CDR2 is FYNNEI in the germline V gene. V lost 5 bases and J lost 6, with 10 bases in between. This CDR3 contains 12 residues. CDR3 protein: CASSWPPPEAFF. The CDR3 coding sequence is TGTGCCAGCAGTTGGCCCCCCCCTGAAGCTTTCTTT.

The chain is built from TRBV29-1 and TRBJ2-1; 9 nucleotides align to TRBD2. CDR3 length: 17 amino acids. Trimming at V came to 2 bases and at J to 2 bases, leaving 10 bases not matched to a gene. Germline V CDR1 and CDR2: SQVTM, ANQGSEA. In DNA, the CDR3 is TGCAGCGTTGAAATGGGGGCTAGCGGGGCAGCCTACAATGAGCAGTTCTTC. Translating it yields CSVEMGASGAAYNEQFF.

A remark on this clonotype: With a much larger clone just one base away, this may be a read error. The genes are TRBV28 and TRBJ1-2; weak D call: TRBD1 (5 bases). Germline V gene lookup returns CDR1 MDHEN and CDR2 SYDVKM. This CDR3 is 15 amino acids long. V was shortened by 2 bases and J by 6 bases, with 16 bases between the two germline ends. CDR3 in DNA: TGTGCCAGCAGTTTACCGGACATCGAAGAGGATGGCTACACCTTC. Its protein product is CASSLPDIEEDGYTF.

This clonotype was recorded at least ten times. The CDR3 DNA is TGTGCCAGCAGGGGGGGGGGACAGTACAATGAGCAGTTCTTC. The encoded protein is CASRGGGQYNEQFF. The gene calls are TRBV28 and TRBJ2-1; D could derive from TRBD1 or TRBD2 (7 bases each). CDR1 MDHEN and CDR2 SYDVKM come from the germline V gene. Trimming removed 6 bases from V and 4 bases from J, with 13 bases in between. There are 14 residues in the CDR3.

The sample holds a few counts of this clonotype. The rearrangement uses TRBV7-9 and TRBJ2-2, with TRBD1 matching 10 bases. This CDR3 is 14 amino acids long. Germline CDR1 reads SEHNR; CDR2 reads FQNEAQ (reference sequence). Germline trimming cut 5 bases from V and 6 bases from J; bases unmatched to any gene: 3. DNA of the CDR3: TGTGCCAGCAGCGTGACAGGGGGCCCCGGGGAGCTGTTTTTT. Translated: CASSVTGGPGELFF.

This clonotype has a count of ten or more. The chain employs TRBV4-1 and TRBJ1-2; no definite D call. The CDR3 spans 13 residues. V was cut by 2 bases and J by 5 bases, with 9 bases left in between. In germline, CDR1 is MGHRA, CDR2 YSYEKL. The CDR3 DNA sequence: TGCGCCAGCAGCCAACGTTCTAGTTATGGCTACACCTTC. Protein product: CASSQRSSYGYTF.

This clonotype was detected many times. The V gene is TRBV18, the J gene TRBJ2-7, with D possibly matching TRBD1 (6 bases). The CDR3 length is 11 residues. Trimming took 4 bases from V and 7 from J, leaving 8 bases between them. CDR1 is KGHSH and CDR2 is LQKENI in the germline V gene. CDR3 protein: CASSRGQEQYF. The CDR3 region has the DNA TGTGCCAGCTCACGGGGGCAGGAGCAGTACTTC. Drawing the rest from reference TRBV18 and TRBJ2-7, the complete variable domain is NAGVMQNPRHLVRRRGQEARLRCSPMKGHSHVYWYRQLPEEGLKFMVYLQKENIIDESGMPKERFSAEFPKEGPSILRIQQVVRGDSAAYFCASSRGQEQYFGPGTRLTVT.